In its sample, the clone carrying this T cell receptor (beta chain) was seen a few times. Its target is not known. From the RT-PCR reads, TCRdb called clonotypes with MiXCR, one entry per CDR3 protein. The profile shows approximately 730,000 distinct CDR3 sequences, roughly 13% of them singletons. These data originate in a study of response to subunit inactivated influenza vaccine. Notes on the study in general: The study's authors posited that every seasonal influenza vaccination enlists few new T cells.

Germline CDR1 is SGHRS and CDR2 is YFSETQ. CDR3 length equals 16 residues. The trim removed 0 bases at V and 10 bases at J, leaving 11 bases unmatched. Sequences were derived from PBMCs from blood, sampled about 14 days before vaccination. This chain links TRBV5-1 with TRBJ2-1; 9 positions match TRBD2. The TCR was taken from a man aged 45-60 years who received an inactivated influenza vaccine. The CDR3 reads CASSLVVAGELEEQFF. DNA of the CDR3: TGCGCCAGCAGCTTGGTAGTAGCGGGAGAATTGGAAGAGCAGTTCTTC.